A single sample is the source of the 21 T cell receptor beta chains below, sequenced in a study of blood T cell repertoires in COVID-19. Profiling relied on immunoSEQ multiplex PCR, and the TCRdb table lists in-frame clones only, not all of them. Found here are 300,000 to 350,000 clones, approximately 89% of them singletons; the top ten hold less than 6.5%. Sequenced input: PBMCs or T cells enriched from blood (not recorded which). All receptors come from a man aged 30-40 years who had recovered from COVID-19.

This clone has a single count. The chain combines TRBV11-2 with TRBJ2-1; no reliable D call. Germline V lookup: CDR1 SGHAT, CDR2 FQNNGV. Trimming pared 4 bases from V and 2 bases from J, leaving 12 bases between. There are 15 residues in the CDR3. CDR3 sequence (DNA): TGTGCCAGCAGCTATCGACGGCGGACCTACAATGAGCAGTTCTTC. This sequence encodes CASSYRRRTYNEQFF.

This clone was seen only a few times. This CDR3 reads CASSPGDSLYSNQPQHF. In nucleotides, the CDR3 is TGCGCCAGCAGCCCTGGGGACAGCCTTTATAGCAATCAGCCCCAGCATTTT. The rearrangement links TRBV5-1 to TRBJ1-5; TRBD1 aligns across 7 bases. The ends lost 4 bases at V and 0 bases at J; junction bases unmatched: 10. The CDR3 spans 17 residues. From germline, CDR1 is SGHRS and CDR2 YFSETQ.

The chain joins TRBV4-1 to TRBJ2-2, with a weak D call TRBD1 (6 bases). CDR1 and CDR2 from the germline V gene are MGHRA and YSYEKL. The CDR3 is 14 residues long. The V end was cut by 6 bases, the J end by 5 bases, with 13 bases between. CDR3 bases: TGCGCCAGCAGGCAGACAGGTGGGACCGGGGAGCTGTTTTTT. Amino acids: CASRQTGGTGELFF.

This rearrangement joins TRBV9 to TRBJ2-5, with D tentatively TRBD2 (6 bases). Trimming pared 3 bases from V and 5 bases from J, leaving 11 bases between. This CDR3 has 13 amino acids. Germline V gene sequence: CDR1 SGDLS, CDR2 YYNGEE. CDR3 sequence reads: CASSGGVRETQYF. CDR3 bases: TGTGCCAGCAGCGGGGGGGTTCGGGAGACCCAGTACTTC.

This chain joins TRBV9 and TRBJ1-1; D gene unclear. The germline V gene encodes CDR1 SGDLS and CDR2 YYNGEE. This CDR3 is 13 amino acids long. Between the trimmed V and J ends, which lost 2 bases and 0 bases, there was a span of 5 bases. This CDR3 reads CASSVIMNTEAFF. The CDR3, as DNA: TGTGCCAGCAGCGTTATTATGAACACTGAAGCTTTCTTT.

CDR3 coding DNA: TGTGCCAGCAGCCAGCTCGGTACGCAGTATTTT. Protein sequence: CASSQLGTQYF. The V call is TRBV3-1 (or the pseudogene TRBV3-2), the J call TRBJ2-3; D unresolved. The CDR3 spans 11 residues. Germline lookup yields CDR1 LGHDT and CDR2 YNNKEL (reference sequence). Trimming stripped 3 bases from V and 8 bases from J, with 6 bases between.

The chain carries TRBV27 and TRBJ2-3; the match to TRBD1 covers 8 bases. CDR3 length: 15 amino acids. In germline, CDR1 is MNHEY, CDR2 SMNVEV (reference sequence). The V and J ends lost 5 bases and 0 bases, in that order; junction bases with no gene match: 4. CDR3 protein: CASSQRTGSTDTQYF. The CDR3 DNA is TGTGCCAGCAGTCAGAGGACAGGGAGCACAGATACGCAGTATTTT.

The rearrangement joins TRBV24-1 to TRBJ2-2; TRBD1 matches 9 bases. Germline CDR1 reads KGHDR; CDR2 reads SFDVKD. V lost 2 bases and J lost 6; bases outside the gene matches: 12. The CDR3 length is 18 residues. CDR3 sequence reads: CATSDYESRTGDAGELFF. Written as DNA, the CDR3 is TGTGCCACCAGTGATTACGAATCCAGGACAGGGGACGCCGGGGAGCTGTTTTTT.

About this clone itself: The same CDR3 can be traced to other DNA sequences in this sample. The chain joins TRBV11-3 to TRBJ2-5; TRBD2 is a possible D gene (7 bases). The CDR3 is made up of 12 amino acids. Trimming shortened V by 5 bases and J by 5 bases, and 9 bases separated the two germline ends. The germline V gene encodes CDR1 SGHNT and CDR2 YENEEA. The CDR3 loop is CASSRGGETQYF. In nucleotides, the CDR3 is TGTGCCAGCAGCAGGGGGGGGGAGACCCAGTACTTC.

This clone was counted a few times. This chain uses TRBV4-1 with TRBJ1-2; 10 nucleotides agree with TRBD1. This CDR3 region has 15 residues. The V gene end was trimmed by 5 bases and the J gene end by 4 bases; junction bases not matched to a gene: 7. Germline lookup yields CDR1 MGHRA and CDR2 YSYEKL. CDR3 sequence (DNA): TGCGCCAGCAGCTTCGGACAGGGGGAGGGCTATGGCTACACCTTC. Encoded protein: CASSFGQGEGYGYTF.

V usage is TRBV15 and J usage is TRBJ2-5; the D is unclear. Germline V gives CDR1 LNHNV, CDR2 YYDKDF (reference sequence). The CDR3 loop spans 15 amino acids. Trimming left V 0 bases short and J 1 base short, with 9 bases between. The CDR3 protein is CATSRDWATQETQYF. The CDR3 DNA is TGTGCCACCAGCAGAGATTGGGCTACCCAAGAGACCCAGTACTTC.

The rearrangement joins TRBV9 to TRBJ2-3, with 9 bases lining up with TRBD1. Germline V gives CDR1 SGDLS, CDR2 YYNGEE. Trimming at V came to 4 bases and at J to 4 bases, leaving 7 bases not matched to a gene. The CDR3 extends over 15 amino acids. The CDR3 sequence is CASSLTGGSPDTQYF. In DNA, the CDR3 is TGTGCCAGCAGCCTGACAGGGGGTTCACCAGATACGCAGTATTTT.

The V and J genes are TRBV21-1 and TRBJ1-5; the table's D gene call, TRBD1, was not cross checked with the DNA. TRBV21-1 has pseudogene status. The CDR3 has 15 amino acids. CDR3 in amino acids: CASSKGARANQPQHF. As DNA, the CDR3 is TGTGCCAGCAGCAAAGGAGCCAGGGCCAATCAGCCCCAGCATTTT.

This chain connects TRBV7-3 to TRBJ2-1; weak D call: TRBD2 (6 bases). The CDR3 sequence is 15 residues long. V was cut by 5 bases and J by 1 base, with 12 bases left in between. Germline assignment: CDR1 SGHTA and CDR2 FQGTGA. The CDR3 DNA is TGTGCCAGCAGCATTGGAGGGAGATCCTACAATGAGCAGTTCTTC. Amino acids: CASSIGGRSYNEQFF. Full variable domain (missing parts from reference TRBV7-3 and TRBJ2-1): GAGVSQTPSNKVTEKGKYVELRCDPISGHTALYWYRQSLGQGPEFLIYFQGTGAADDSGLPNDRFFAVRPEGSVSTLKIQRTERGDSAVYLCASSIGGRSYNEQFFGPGTRLTVL.

The chain's CDR3 is CASSVGSYTDTQYF. The CDR3 DNA is TGCGCCAGCAGCGTAGGGAGCTACACAGATACGCAGTATTTT. The chain links TRBV5-1 to TRBJ2-3; a weak D match, TRBD2 (5 bases). V was pared by 4 bases and J by 2 bases, with 11 bases between. Germline values: CDR1 SGHRS, CDR2 YFSETQ. CDR3 length: 14 amino acids. The whole variable domain, remainder taken from reference TRBV5-1 and TRBJ2-3, is KAGVTQTPRYLIKTRGQQVTLSCSPISGHRSVSWYQQTPGQGLQFLFEYFSETQRNKGNFPGRFSGRQFSNSRSEMNVSTLELGDSALYLCASSVGSYTDTQYFGPGTRLTVL.

The V call is TRBV30, the J call TRBJ1-5; D unclear. This CDR3 spans 14 amino acids. CDR1 is GTSNPN and CDR2 is SVGIG in the germline V gene (reference sequence). Trimming removed 4 bases at V and 6 bases at J, with 16 bases between. The CDR3 DNA sequence: TGTGCCTGGAAGGCGGAGGGCTCCGGTCAGCCCCAGCATTTT. Protein: CAWKAEGSGQPQHF.

To note about this clone: One end of the junction varies from germline; a read error may be responsible. The gene calls are TRBV5-1 and TRBJ2-7; no firm D call. Germline V gene lookup returns CDR1 SGHRS and CDR2 YFSETQ. The CDR3 sequence is 11 residues long. CDR3 sequence (DNA): TGCGCCAGCAGTTTCTCCCACGAGCAGTACTTC. This codes for CASSFSHEQYF.

V gene TRBV19 combines with J gene TRBJ2-1; a weak D match, TRBD2 (6 bases). Trimming left V 5 bases short and J 0 bases short, with 14 bases between. The CDR3 has 16 residues. Germline lookup yields CDR1 LNHDA and CDR2 SQIVND (reference sequence). CDR3 loop: CASSPRTKSSYNEQFF. The DNA for the CDR3 is TGTGCCAGTAGTCCCCGGACTAAAAGCTCCTACAATGAGCAGTTCTTC.

The gene calls are TRBV6-4 and TRBJ2-2; possible D gene TRBD1, 6 bases. Trimming removed 6 bases at V and 1 base at J, with 9 bases between. This CDR3 comprises 14 residues. Germline V CDR1 and CDR2: MRHNA, SNTAGT. CDR3 amino acids: CASRPGVNTGELFF. CDR3 coding DNA: TGTGCCAGCAGACCAGGGGTGAACACCGGGGAGCTGTTTTTT.

V usage is TRBV14 and J usage is TRBJ1-5; 7 positions agree with TRBD1. J was trimmed by 2 bases and V by 2 bases; bases with no gene match: 6. Germline values: CDR1 SGHDN, CDR2 FVKESK. The CDR3 sequence is 16 residues long. CDR3 sequence reads: CASSQFRQGGNQPQHF. CDR3 DNA sequence: TGTGCCAGCAGCCAATTTAGACAGGGAGGCAATCAGCCCCAGCATTTT.

Only one count was recorded for this clone. This chain uses TRBV5-5 with TRBJ2-2; 10 bases fit TRBD2. The CDR3 sequence is 17 residues long. The junction had 7 bases not matched to a gene; V was cut back by 1 base and J by 4 bases. Germline values: CDR1 SGHKS, CDR2 YYEKEE (reference sequence). The CDR3 sequence: CASSLRKAGGSTGELFF. CDR3 DNA sequence: TGTGCCAGCAGCTTGCGAAAAGCGGGGGGGAGCACCGGGGAGCTGTTTTTT.